Listed below are T cell receptor beta chains from one sample, sequenced in a study of T cells in tuberculosis. Clones were sequenced by immunoSEQ multiplex PCR, and TCRdb holds only the in-frame ones, with some missing. The sample lists around 26,000 clones, more than 80% seen once, with roughly 16% in the top ten. Sequencing used PBMCs. The receptor source for this set is a donor aged 10 to 29 with latent tuberculosis or without tuberculosis infection. Some clones in this sample may be carry-over from other donors' samples. Each CDR3 is given with its conserved first and last residue. Fields, in order: D gene, clone size, J gene, V gene, CDR3 length, CDR3 DNA, CDR3 protein. D genes are given only for firm matches. Rows give clone size only sometimes, using once, few, many, or a class for an expanded clone.

d_gene: NA; abundance: NA; j_gene: TRBJ2-5; v_gene: TRBV27; len: 14; CDR3nt: TGTGCCAGCAGTTTTGCGGGGATAAGAGAGACCCAGTACTTC; CDR3aa: CASSFAGIRETQYF
d_gene: TRBD2; abundance: NA; j_gene: TRBJ2-6; v_gene: TRBV2; len: 17; CDR3nt: TGTGCCAGCAGAGTACTAGCGGGGGGGCCTGGGGCCAACGTCCTGACTTTC; CDR3aa: CASRVLAGGPGANVLTF
d_gene: TRBD2; abundance: NA; j_gene: TRBJ2-7; v_gene: TRBV7-2; len: 14; CDR3nt: TGTGCCAGCAGCACTAGCGGGAGGGCCTACGAGCAGTACTTC; CDR3aa: CASSTSGRAYEQYF
d_gene: TRBD1; abundance: NA; j_gene: TRBJ1-2; v_gene: TRBV4-1; len: 19; CDR3nt: TGCGCCAGCAGCCTTGACAGGGGGGGATCGGTTGGTAAGGTGTATGGCTACACCTTC; CDR3aa: CASSLDRGGSVGKVYGYTF
d_gene: TRBD2; abundance: NA; j_gene: TRBJ2-3; v_gene: TRBV14; len: 18; CDR3nt: TGTGCCAGCAGCCTCGGGACTAGCGGGGGCTTGAGCACAGATACGCAGTATTTT; CDR3aa: CASSLGTSGGLSTDTQYF
d_gene: NA; abundance: NA; j_gene: TRBJ2-7; v_gene: TRBV5-8; len: 13; CDR3nt: TGTGCCAGCAGCTGGGACTCCGGGACCGAGCAGTACTTC; CDR3aa: CASSWDSGTEQYF
d_gene: TRBD1; abundance: NA; j_gene: TRBJ1-1; v_gene: TRBV5-1; len: 14; CDR3nt: TGCGCCAGCAGCTCCGGGACAGGGGGCACTGAAGCTTTCTTT; CDR3aa: CASSSGTGGTEAFF
d_gene: TRBD1; abundance: once; j_gene: TRBJ1-1; v_gene: TRBV15; len: 17; CDR3nt: TGTGCCACCAGAGAATTGGGGTTGTGGGACAGTCACACTGAAGCTTTCTTT; CDR3aa: CATRELGLWDSHTEAFF
d_gene: NA; abundance: NA; j_gene: TRBJ1-2; v_gene: TRBV30; len: 11; CDR3nt: TGTGCCTGGAGTCGGTCTTATGGCTACACCTTC; CDR3aa: CAWSRSYGYTF
d_gene: NA; abundance: NA; j_gene: TRBJ2-1; v_gene: TRBV15; len: 10; CDR3nt: TGTGCCACCATCAGGACGGGGCAGTTCTTC; CDR3aa: CATIRTGQFF
d_gene: NA; abundance: once; j_gene: TRBJ1-1; v_gene: TRBV5-4; len: 15; CDR3nt: TGTGCCAGCAGCTTGGGAGGGGGAAGGGTGACTGAAGCTTTCTTT; CDR3aa: CASSLGGGRVTEAFF